This T cell receptor (beta chain) was found in a study of CD8+ T cells in alopecia areata. Whole-study context: Female C3H/HeJ mice aged roughly 6-10 weeks received skin from approximately 6-13-month-old C3H/HeJ donors with spontaneous alopecia. General observations from the study: Sequencing of scalp samples also includes resident alphabeta T cells from normal skin. It was less clear whether patients shared TCRs than it was in mice, possibly because of HLA. An increase in clonality over normal scalp was evident in lesional scalp, especially alopecia totalis/universalis.

Comments on this clone: Its target is not known. Genes here carry mouse names. The CDR3 goes on 4 residues after the read ends, and that part is filled in from the germline J gene.

The pooled cutaneous lymph node cells were sorted using several markers (CD4, CD8alpha, NKG2D, NKG2ACE and others). This CDR3 is 15 amino acids long. The germline V gene has CDR1 FNHDT and CDR2 SITEND (reference sequence). Trimming at V came to 5 bases and at J to 0 bases, leaving 2 bases not matched to a gene. Extracted from the samples, RNA was reverse transcribed into cDNA to serve as the sequencing template. Sequencing was performed with immunoSEQ multiplex PCR; in TCRdb, only in-frame clones are kept and a portion is missing. The table lists approximately 280,000 clones, with no singletons. The specimen sequenced was CD4+ T cells sorted from a lymph node. The rearrangement links TRBV19 to TRBJ2-2, with 9 bases fitting TRBD2. The sequence was obtained from a C3H/HeJ mouse with alopecia areata. Strain haplotype (MHC): H2-k. Partial CDR3 DNA: TGTGCCAGCAGAAACTGGGGGGCAAACACCGGG. Encoded protein: CASRNWGANTG. The entire CDR3 reads CASRNWGANTGQLYF.